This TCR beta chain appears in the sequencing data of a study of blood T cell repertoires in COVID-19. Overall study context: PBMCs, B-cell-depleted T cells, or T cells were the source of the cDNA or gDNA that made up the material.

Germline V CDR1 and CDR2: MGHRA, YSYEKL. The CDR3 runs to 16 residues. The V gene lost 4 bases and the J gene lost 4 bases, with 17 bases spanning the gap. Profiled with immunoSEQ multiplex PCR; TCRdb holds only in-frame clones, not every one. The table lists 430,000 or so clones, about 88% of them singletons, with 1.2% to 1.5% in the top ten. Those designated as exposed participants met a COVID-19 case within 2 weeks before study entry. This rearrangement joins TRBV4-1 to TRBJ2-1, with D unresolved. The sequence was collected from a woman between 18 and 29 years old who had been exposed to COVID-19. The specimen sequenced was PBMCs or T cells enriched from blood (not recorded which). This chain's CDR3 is CASSPLGLAEYNEQFF. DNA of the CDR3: TGCGCCAGCAGCCCTCTCGGTTTAGCAGAGTACAATGAGCAGTTCTTC.